The next 9 T cell receptor beta chains were all read from a single sample in a study of post-analysis software for immune sequencing data. Study-level findings and limits: The study found TRBV5-6, TRBV5-1 and TRBV20-1 among several TRBV segments more frequent in patients than controls.

cDNA libraries for TCR beta contained unique molecular identifiers. MiXCR was run by TCRdb on the PCR reads, yielding one entry per CDR3 protein. The profile shows hundreds of thousands of distinct CDR3 sequences, approximately 38% of them singletons. Their antigens remain unidentified. Sequenced sample: blood. The receptors shown here come from a girl aged 2-9 years with multiple sclerosis.

The rearrangement joins TRBV5-1 to TRBJ2-3; no clear D gene. The germline V and J ends were trimmed by 7 bases and 5 bases, with 8 bases remaining between them. CDR1 is SGHRS, CDR2 YFSETQ, per germline. The CDR3 totals 11 residues. The CDR3 nucleotides are TGCGCCAGCGGCTCGATAGATACGCAGTATTTT. Amino acids: CASGSIDTQYF.

The chain links TRBV7-6 to TRBJ2-1; no reliable D call. From germline, CDR1 is SGHVS and CDR2 FNYEAQ. The CDR3 totals 14 residues. Trimming took off 2 bases at V and 5 bases at J, with 10 bases between the two ends. The CDR3 here is CASSLIGADNEQFF. In DNA form, the CDR3 reads TGTGCCAGCAGCTTAATCGGAGCTGACAATGAGCAGTTCTTC.

This clonotype has only a few counts. The DNA for the CDR3 is TGCAGCGTCGAGCGACTAGCAGAAGAGACCCAGTACTTC. Its protein product is CSVERLAEETQYF. The chain joins TRBV29-1 to TRBJ2-5, with TRBD2 identical over 7 bases. This CDR3 contains 13 residues. CDR1 and CDR2 (germline): SQVTM, ANQGSEA. V shed 6 bases and J 3 bases; nucleotides not matched to a gene: 7.

This clonotype was observed a few times. V is TRBV4-1 and J is TRBJ2-1; D remains ambiguous. Deletions cut 1 base from V and 8 bases from J, with 9 bases between. Per the germline V gene, CDR1 is MGHRA and CDR2 is YSYEKL. This CDR3 has 13 amino acids. In DNA form, the CDR3 reads TGCGCCAGCAGCCAAGCACAGAGCTATGAGCAGTTCTTC. Encoded protein: CASSQAQSYEQFF.

Notes on this clonotype: Compared with germline, one end of the junction differs, possibly owing to a read error. The chain recombines TRBV4-1 with TRBJ2-1, with 13 bases matching TRBD2. This CDR3 spans 17 amino acids. Germline lookup yields CDR1 MGHRA and CDR2 YSYEKL. DNA for the CDR3: TGCGCCAGCAGACGGACTAGCGGGAGTAGCTCCTTCAATGAGCAGTTCTTC. It translates to CASRRTSGSSSFNEQFF.

The J gene is TRBJ1-1, the V gene TRBV12-5; the D is unclear. Trimming removed 0 bases from V and 2 bases from J, with 4 bases in between. The germline V gene encodes CDR1 LGHNT and CDR2 FRNRAP. The CDR3 sequence is 13 residues long. This CDR3 is CASGLVANTEAFF. CDR3 nucleotide sequence: TGTGCTAGTGGTTTGGTGGCTAACACTGAAGCTTTCTTT.

The chain couples TRBV12-3 or TRBV12-4 to TRBJ2-4; 7 bases align to TRBD1. The V segment lost 4 bases and the J segment 1 base; nucleotides outside the gene matches: 19. This CDR3 has 20 amino acids. CDR3 bases: TGTGCCAGCAGTTCGACAGGGTGGGAAGGGAACCCCAAGGCCAAAAACATTCAGTACTTC. This codes for CASSSTGWEGNPKAKNIQYF.

This chain links TRBV11-3 with TRBJ2-4, with 9 bases aligning to TRBD1. The closer fit of TRBJ2-7 to the DNA end suggests the J call may be wrong. The CDR3 covers 14 residues. CDR1 and CDR2 (germline): SGHNT, YENEEA. CDR3 loop: CASSVGTGNYEQYF. DNA for the CDR3: TGTGCCAGCAGCGTGGGGACAGGGAACTACGAGCAGTACTTC.

V is TRBV14 and J is TRBJ1-2; no reliable D call. With 3 bases removed from V and 8 bases from J, the gap between germline ends came to 16 bases. In germline, CDR1 is SGHDN, CDR2 FVKESK. The CDR3 sequence is 14 residues long. The CDR3 nucleotides read TGTGCCAGCAGCCATCTCAAGAAGGGCTACGGCTACACCTTC. Translating it yields CASSHLKKGYGYTF.